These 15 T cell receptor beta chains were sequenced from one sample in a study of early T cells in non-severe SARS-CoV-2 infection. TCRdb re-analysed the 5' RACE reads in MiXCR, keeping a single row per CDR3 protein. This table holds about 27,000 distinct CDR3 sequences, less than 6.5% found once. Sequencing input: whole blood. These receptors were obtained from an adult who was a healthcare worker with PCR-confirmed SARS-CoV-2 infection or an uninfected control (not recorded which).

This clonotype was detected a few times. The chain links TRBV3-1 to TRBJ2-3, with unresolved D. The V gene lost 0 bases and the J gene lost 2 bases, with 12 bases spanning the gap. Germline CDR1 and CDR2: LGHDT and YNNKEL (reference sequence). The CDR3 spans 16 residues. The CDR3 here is CASSQDLERVTDTQYF. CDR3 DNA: TGTGCCAGCAGCCAAGATCTCGAAAGGGTCACAGATACGCAGTATTTT.

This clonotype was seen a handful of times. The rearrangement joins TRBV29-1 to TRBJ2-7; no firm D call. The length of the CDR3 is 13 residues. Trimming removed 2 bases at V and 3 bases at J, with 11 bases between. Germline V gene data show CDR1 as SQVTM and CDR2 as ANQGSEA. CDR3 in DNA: TGCAGCGTTGAACTTTCAGACCTCTACGAGCAGTACTTC. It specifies CSVELSDLYEQYF.

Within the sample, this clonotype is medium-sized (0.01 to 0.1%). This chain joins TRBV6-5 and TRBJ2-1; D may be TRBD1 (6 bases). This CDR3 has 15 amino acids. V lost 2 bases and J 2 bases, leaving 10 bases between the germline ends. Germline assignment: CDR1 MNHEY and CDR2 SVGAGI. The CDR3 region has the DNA TGTGCCAGCAGTTACCGGGACACCACCTACAATGAGCAGTTCTTC. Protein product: CASSYRDTTYNEQFF.

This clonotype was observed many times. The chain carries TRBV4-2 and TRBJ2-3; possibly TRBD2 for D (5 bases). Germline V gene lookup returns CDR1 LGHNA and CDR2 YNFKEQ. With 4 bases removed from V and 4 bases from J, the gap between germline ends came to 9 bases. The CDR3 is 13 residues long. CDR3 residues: CASSPGLSDTQYF. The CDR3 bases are TGTGCCAGCAGCCCCGGACTTTCAGATACGCAGTATTTT.

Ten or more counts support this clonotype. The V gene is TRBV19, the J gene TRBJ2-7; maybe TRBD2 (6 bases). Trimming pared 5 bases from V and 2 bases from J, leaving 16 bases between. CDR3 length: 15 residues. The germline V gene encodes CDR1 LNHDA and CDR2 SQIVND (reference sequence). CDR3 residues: CASSLSGTGAYEQYF. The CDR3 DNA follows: TGTGCCAGTAGTCTTTCCGGGACGGGAGCCTACGAGCAGTACTTC.

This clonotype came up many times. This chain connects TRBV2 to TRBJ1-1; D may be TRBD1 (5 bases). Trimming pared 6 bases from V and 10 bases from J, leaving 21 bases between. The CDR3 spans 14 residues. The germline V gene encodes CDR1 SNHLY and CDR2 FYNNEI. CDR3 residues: CASSPFGADSLAFF. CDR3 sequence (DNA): TGTGCCAGCAGCCCCTTCGGGGCAGATTCCTTAGCTTTCTTT. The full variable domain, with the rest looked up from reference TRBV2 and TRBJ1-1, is EPEVTQTPSHQVTQMGQEVILRCVPISNHLYFYWYRQILGQKVEFLVSFYNNEISEKSEIFDDQFSVERPDGSNFTLKIRSTKLEDSAMYFCASSPFGADSLAFFGQGTRLTVV.

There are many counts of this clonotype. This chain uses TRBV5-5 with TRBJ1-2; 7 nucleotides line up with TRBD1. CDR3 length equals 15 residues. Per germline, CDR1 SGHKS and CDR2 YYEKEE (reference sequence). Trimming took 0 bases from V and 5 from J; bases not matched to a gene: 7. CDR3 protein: CASSLGSGGRYGYTF. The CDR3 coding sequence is TGTGCCAGCAGCTTGGGCTCAGGGGGACGATATGGCTACACCTTC.

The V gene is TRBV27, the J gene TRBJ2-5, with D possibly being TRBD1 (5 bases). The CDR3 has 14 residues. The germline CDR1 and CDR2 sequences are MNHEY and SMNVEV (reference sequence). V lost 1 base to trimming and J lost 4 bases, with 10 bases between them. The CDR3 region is CASSLWGSPETQYF. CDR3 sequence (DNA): TGTGCCAGCAGTTTATGGGGCAGCCCAGAGACCCAGTACTTC.

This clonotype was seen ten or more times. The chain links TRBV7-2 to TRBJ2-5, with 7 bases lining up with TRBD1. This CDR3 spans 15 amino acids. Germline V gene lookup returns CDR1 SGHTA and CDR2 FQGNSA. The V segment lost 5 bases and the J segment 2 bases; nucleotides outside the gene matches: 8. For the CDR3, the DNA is TGTGCCAGCAGCGATTGGGACAGAGAGCAAGAGACCCAGTACTTC. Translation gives CASSDWDREQETQYF.

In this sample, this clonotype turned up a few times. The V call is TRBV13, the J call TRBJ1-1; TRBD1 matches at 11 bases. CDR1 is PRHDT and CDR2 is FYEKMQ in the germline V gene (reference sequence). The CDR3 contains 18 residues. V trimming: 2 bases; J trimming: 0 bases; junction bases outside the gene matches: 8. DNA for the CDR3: TGTGCCAGCAGCTTATTCGGACAGGGGGCGGGCATGAACACTGAAGCTTTCTTT. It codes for CASSLFGQGAGMNTEAFF.

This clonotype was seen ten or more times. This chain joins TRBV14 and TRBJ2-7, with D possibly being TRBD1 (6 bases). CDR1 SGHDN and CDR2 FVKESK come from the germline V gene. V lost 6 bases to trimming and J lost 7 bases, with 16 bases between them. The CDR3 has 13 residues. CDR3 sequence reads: CASSRQGNTEQYF. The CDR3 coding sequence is TGTGCCAGCAGTCGCCAGGGGAATACTGAGCAGTACTTC. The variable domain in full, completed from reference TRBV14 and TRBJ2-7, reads EAGVTQFPSHSVIEKGQTVTLRCDPISGHDNLYWYRRVMGKEIKFLLHFVKESKQDESGMPNNRFLAERTGGTYSTLKVQPAELEDSGVYFCASSRQGNTEQYFGPGTRLTVT.

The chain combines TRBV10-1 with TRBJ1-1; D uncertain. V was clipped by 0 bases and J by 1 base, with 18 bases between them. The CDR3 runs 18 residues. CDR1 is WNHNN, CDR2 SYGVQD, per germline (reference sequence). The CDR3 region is CASSESTDLWRENTEAFF. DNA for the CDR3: TGCGCCAGCAGTGAGTCGACGGATCTGTGGAGGGAGAACACTGAAGCTTTCTTT.

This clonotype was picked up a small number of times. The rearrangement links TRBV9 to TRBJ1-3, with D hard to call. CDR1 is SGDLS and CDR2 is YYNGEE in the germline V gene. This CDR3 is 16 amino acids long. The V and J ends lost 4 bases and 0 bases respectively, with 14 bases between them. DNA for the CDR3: TGTGCCAGCAGCCCCTGGGAGGGTAACTCTGGAAACACCATATATTTT. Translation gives CASSPWEGNSGNTIYF.

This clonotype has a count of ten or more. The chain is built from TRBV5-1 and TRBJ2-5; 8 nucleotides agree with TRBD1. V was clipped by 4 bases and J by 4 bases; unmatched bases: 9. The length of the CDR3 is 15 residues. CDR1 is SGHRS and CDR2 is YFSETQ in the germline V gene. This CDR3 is CASSGTGGSLETQYF. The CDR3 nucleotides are TGCGCCAGCAGCGGAACAGGGGGGTCATTAGAGACCCAGTACTTC.

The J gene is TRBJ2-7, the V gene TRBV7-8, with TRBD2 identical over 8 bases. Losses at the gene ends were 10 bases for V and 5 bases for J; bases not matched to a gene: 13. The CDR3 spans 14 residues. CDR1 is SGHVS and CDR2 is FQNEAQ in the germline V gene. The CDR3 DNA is TGTGCCATCTCCCCCGGGGGGGCGGGCCACGAGCAGTACTTC. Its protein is CAISPGGAGHEQYF.